This passage covers 29 T cell receptor beta chains from one sample sequenced in a study of T cells in Graves' hyperthyroidism and ophthalmopathy. Amplification of TCR beta CDR3 regions was performed using RNA transcripts as template. HTBI primers were used for first-round RT-PCR of the TCR CDR3. TCRdb reprocessed the multiplex PCR reads with MiXCR, giving one entry per CDR3 protein. This table has about 540,000 distinct CDR3 sequences, more than 45% appearing once. The sequenced sample consisted of peripheral blood or thyroid tissue (not recorded which). These receptors were taken from a young woman with Graves' hyperthyroidism.

This clonotype was picked up a small number of times. The chain employs TRBV27 and TRBJ1-4; 10 bases are a match to TRBD1. This CDR3 is 16 amino acids long. The germline V gene encodes CDR1 MNHEY and CDR2 SMNVEV (reference sequence). The V and J ends lost 3 bases and 6 bases, in that order; junction bases with no gene match: 7. CDR3 in amino acids: CASSFSFGTGDEKLFF. In nucleotides, the CDR3 is TGTGCCAGCAGTTTTTCTTTCGGGACAGGGGATGAAAAACTGTTTTTT.

The chain employs TRBV7-3 and TRBJ2-3; no definite D call. V gave up 2 bases and J gave up 8 bases, with 5 bases separating them. The CDR3 is 11 residues long. Germline-derived CDR1 and CDR2 are SGHTA and FQGTGA. As DNA, the CDR3 is TGTGCCAGCAGCTTATTCGGTACGCAGTATTTT. Its protein is CASSLFGTQYF.

A word on this clonotype: The CDR3 does not end in the conserved phenylalanine or tryptophan, so this is likely a read error. The gene calls are TRBV2 and TRBJ1-1; D remains ambiguous. Germline V gives CDR1 SNHLY, CDR2 FYNNEI. V was clipped by 7 bases and J by 4 bases, with 13 bases between them. The CDR3 contains 13 residues. DNA for the CDR3: TGTGCCAGCATCGACACGGGGAGCACTGAAGCTTTCTCT. Protein sequence: CASIDTGSTEAFS.

This clonotype has more than one count but fewer than ten. The CDR3 DNA reads TGCAGTGCCAGCCCAGGGAAGGTTATCACCGGGGAGCTGTTTTTT. This encodes CSASPGKVITGELFF. This rearrangement joins TRBV20-1 to TRBJ2-2; a possible D gene is TRBD1 (5 bases). Germline V CDR1 and CDR2: DFQATT, SNEGSKA (reference sequence). The CDR3 runs 15 residues. The V gene lost 6 bases and the J gene lost 4 bases, with 18 bases spanning the gap.

This clonotype came up a few times. This chain uses TRBV24-1 with TRBJ2-3; 8 positions match TRBD2. Per germline, CDR1 KGHDR and CDR2 SFDVKD. The ends lost 5 bases at V and 6 bases at J; junction bases unmatched: 3. The CDR3 has 13 residues. The CDR3 DNA sequence: TGTGCCACCAGTGCCGGGGGGGCGGATACGCAGTATTTT. Protein product: CATSAGGADTQYF.

The J gene is TRBJ2-3, the V gene TRBV19; D ambiguous. CDR3 length: 13 amino acids. Trimming cost V 9 bases and J 4 bases, with 14 bases left between them. Germline V gene data show CDR1 as LNHDA and CDR2 as SQIVND (reference sequence). The CDR3 DNA reads TGTGCCAGCCAGAAGGTCAGGCCAGATACGCAGTATTTT. Its protein is CASQKVRPDTQYF.

The gene calls are TRBV10-2 and TRBJ2-7; D perhaps matches TRBD2 (5 bases). The V end lost 2 bases, the J end lost 4 bases, and 18 bases lay between the germline ends. Germline V gene lookup returns CDR1 WSHSY and CDR2 SAAADI. The CDR3 runs 16 residues. CDR3 coding DNA: TGCGCCAGCAGTGAGAGCGCCGACGGAGGTGGGTACGAGCAGTACTTC. Its protein is CASSESADGGGYEQYF.

This clonotype was seen at least ten times. The chain recombines TRBV24-1 with TRBJ1-1; perhaps TRBD1 as D (6 bases). The CDR3 is 13 amino acids. Per the germline V gene, CDR1 is KGHDR and CDR2 is SFDVKD. Trimming cost V 7 bases and J 4 bases, with 12 bases left between them. The CDR3, as DNA: TGTGCCACCAGACAGGGATTGGGCACTGAAGCTTTCTTT. Protein product: CATRQGLGTEAFF.

This chain uses TRBV12-3 or TRBV12-4 with TRBJ1-6; D is undetermined. V lost 7 bases and J 5 bases, leaving 12 bases between the germline ends. This CDR3 contains 14 residues. The CDR3 region is CASMGDSDNSPLHF. In DNA, the CDR3 is TGTGCCAGCATGGGCGATTCGGATAATTCACCCCTCCACTTT.

This clonotype was picked up a small number of times. The chain carries TRBV19 and TRBJ1-5, with TRBD1 matching over 7 bases. The V gene end was trimmed by 6 bases and the J gene end by 4 bases; junction bases not matched to a gene: 6. The CDR3 spans 14 residues. CDR1 is LNHDA and CDR2 is SQIVND in the germline V gene (reference sequence). In DNA, the CDR3 is TGTGCCAGTAGCTGGGACAGTGCGAATCAGCCCCAGCATTTT. Protein sequence: CASSWDSANQPQHF.

This clonotype was counted between two and nine times. The gene calls are TRBV24-1 and TRBJ2-3; D is ambiguous. Trimming stripped 7 bases from V and 1 base from J, with 8 bases between. Germline V lookup: CDR1 KGHDR, CDR2 SFDVKD. CDR3 length: 13 residues. CDR3 sequence: CATSDSRTDTQYF. CDR3 DNA sequence: TGTGCCACCAGCGACTCCCGCACAGATACGCAGTATTTT.

This clonotype has a count of ten or more. The chain links TRBV10-3 to TRBJ1-4; tentatively, D is TRBD1 (5 bases). The CDR3 sequence is 13 residues long. V shed 4 bases and J shed 7 bases, with 10 bases lying between them. The germline V gene encodes CDR1 ENHRY and CDR2 SYGVKD. CDR3 loop: CAISGQTGEKLFF. The CDR3 DNA is TGTGCCATCAGTGGACAGACGGGTGAAAAACTGTTTTTT.

Of note for this clonotype: A read error may account for a junction end that differs from germline. The rearrangement links TRBV19 to TRBJ2-7; TRBD2 matches 10 bases. Germline CDR1 LNHDA, CDR2 SQIVND (reference sequence). The length of the CDR3 is 11 residues. CDR3 in DNA: TGTGCTAGGCTAGCGGGAGACTTCTTTCACTTC. Encoded protein: CARLAGDFFHF. The full variable domain, with the rest looked up from reference TRBV19 and TRBJ2-7, is DGGITQSPKYLFRKEGQNVTLSCEQNLNHDAMYWYRQDPGQGLRLIYYSQIVNDFQKGDIAEGYSVSREKKESFPLTVTSAQKNPTAFYLCARLAGDFFHFGPGTRLTVT.

At least ten counts were recorded for this clonotype. This chain links TRBV24-1 with TRBJ2-6, with D perhaps TRBD1 or TRBD2 (5 bases each). The CDR3 covers 17 residues. The V end lost 7 bases, the J end lost 4 bases, and 19 bases lay between the germline ends. Germline assignment: CDR1 KGHDR and CDR2 SFDVKD. In nucleotides, the CDR3 is TGTGCCACCAGCCCCAGGGAGCCTGCGCAAGGGGCCAACGTCCTGACTTTC. This gives the protein CATSPREPAQGANVLTF.

This chain connects TRBV12-3 or TRBV12-4 to TRBJ2-5, with 7 bases fitting TRBD1. Trimming at V came to 5 bases and at J to 2 bases, leaving 11 bases not matched to a gene. The CDR3 spans 16 residues. This CDR3 reads CASSPRDSSVQETQYF. The CDR3 nucleotides are TGTGCCAGCAGTCCGAGGGACAGCAGCGTGCAAGAGACCCAGTACTTC.

On this clonotype itself: A much bigger clone sits one base away, suggesting this may be a read error. The chain is built from TRBV10-3 and TRBJ2-6; TRBD1 might be the D (6 bases). CDR1 is ENHRY, CDR2 SYGVKD, per germline. This CDR3 contains 15 residues. Trimming stripped 6 bases from V and 2 bases from J, with 11 bases between. This chain's CDR3 is CAISEDSAGANVLTF. In DNA, the CDR3 is TGTGCCATCAGCGAGGACAGCGCTGGGGCCAACGTCCTGACTTTC.

This clonotype was seen just once. The chain recombines TRBV25-1 with TRBJ1-1, with 8 bases identical to TRBD1. Germline trimming cut 8 bases from V and 1 base from J; bases unmatched to any gene: 9. The germline CDR1 and CDR2 sequences are MGHDK and SYGVNS. This CDR3 spans 15 amino acids. Here the CDR3 DNA reads TGTGCCAGCGGAAACAGGGGGACAAGGAACACTGAAGCTTTCTTT. Encoded protein: CASGNRGTRNTEAFF. The whole variable domain, remainder taken from reference TRBV25-1 and TRBJ1-1, is EADIYQTPRYLVIGTGKKITLECSQTMGHDKMYWYQQDPGMELHLIHYSYGVNSTEKGDLSSESTVSRIRTEHFPLTLESARPSHTSQYLCASGNRGTRNTEAFFGQGTRLTVV.

V gene TRBV29-1 combines with J gene TRBJ2-5; 13 nucleotides align to TRBD2. The germline CDR1 and CDR2 sequences are SQVTM and ANQGSEA. The CDR3 is 14 residues long. Unmatched junction bases numbered 8, after V lost 7 bases and J lost 6 bases. The CDR3 region has the DNA TGCAGCGGTGGGACTAGCGGGATTTTGCAGACCCAGTACTTC. This gives the protein CSGGTSGILQTQYF. The full variable domain, completed using reference TRBV29-1 and TRBJ2-5, is SAVISQKPSRDICQRGTSLTIQCQVDSQVTMMFWYRQQPGQSLTLIATANQGSEATYESGFVIDKFPISRPNLTFSTLTVSNMSPEDSSIYLCSGGTSGILQTQYFGPGTRLLVL.

The V and J genes are TRBV10-3 and TRBJ1-4, with D possibly TRBD1 on 5 matching bases. The CDR3 length is 15 residues. The germline CDR1 and CDR2 sequences are ENHRY and SYGVKD. V shed 7 bases and J shed 6 bases, with 18 bases lying between them. CDR3 bases: TGTGCCATCACTGGGGAGAGGGGTATCGATGAAAAACTGTTTTTT. Its translation: CAITGERGIDEKLFF.

This sequence joins TRBV6-5 and TRBJ2-7; TRBD1 aligns across 8 bases. This CDR3 has 15 residues. From germline, CDR1 is MNHEY and CDR2 SVGAGI. V lost 6 bases to trimming and J lost 3 bases; unmatched junction nucleotides: 10. The CDR3 DNA reads TGTGCCAGCAGCAACCGAGGGACAGGAGACTACGAGCAGTACTTC. This codes for CASSNRGTGDYEQYF.

This clonotype showed up just a few times. V gene TRBV15 combines with J gene TRBJ2-2; no clear D gene. Per germline, CDR1 LNHNV and CDR2 YYDKDF (reference sequence). This CDR3 comprises 13 residues. V lost 5 bases, J lost 6 bases, and 10 bases lay in between. The CDR3: CATSGRAPGELFF. The CDR3 DNA reads TGTGCCACCAGCGGCCGGGCCCCCGGGGAGCTGTTTTTT.

J is TRBJ2-5 and V is TRBV5-4, with 10 bases aligning to TRBD2. V gave up 4 bases and J gave up 7 bases; unmatched junction bases: 10. The CDR3 consists of 15 residues. Germline V gives CDR1 SGHNT, CDR2 YYREEE (reference sequence). CDR3 sequence reads: CASSLDLAGVRTQYF. The CDR3 DNA sequence: TGTGCCAGCAGCCTCGACCTAGCGGGAGTTAGGACCCAGTACTTC.

This clonotype occurred many times. The chain has TRBV7-2 and TRBJ1-2, with TRBD1 matching 9 bases. The CDR3 runs to 16 residues. Germline V lookup: CDR1 SGHTA, CDR2 FQGNSA. Unmatched junction bases numbered 14, after V lost 5 bases and J lost 7 bases. Here the CDR3 DNA reads TGTGCCAGCAGCCTCCGCTCTAGGACAGGGGAACGTGGCTACACCTTC. Translated: CASSLRSRTGERGYTF. Full variable domain (missing parts from reference TRBV7-2 and TRBJ1-2): GAGVSQSPSNKVTEKGKDVELRCDPISGHTALYWYRQSLGQGLEFLIYFQGNSAPDKSGLPSDRFSAERTGGSVSTLTIQRTQQEDSAVYLCASSLRSRTGERGYTFGSGTRLTVV.

The chain employs TRBV5-1 and TRBJ1-1, with TRBD1 matching over 9 bases. The CDR3 spans 14 residues. Germline V gives CDR1 SGHRS, CDR2 YFSETQ. V was clipped by 4 bases and J by 7 bases; unmatched bases: 8. The CDR3 protein is CASSEDRGSDEAFF. CDR3 nucleotides: TGCGCCAGCAGCGAAGACAGGGGGTCGGATGAAGCTTTCTTT.

This clonotype showed up many times. This chain joins TRBV6-6 and TRBJ2-7; no clear D. Germline V lookup: CDR1 MNHNY, CDR2 SVGAGI (reference sequence). The CDR3 loop spans 13 amino acids. V was shortened by 5 bases and J by 6 bases, with 14 bases between the two germline ends. CDR3 in DNA: TGTGCCAGCAGTAAGGGCTATAGGTCCGAGCAGTACTTC. Its protein product is CASSKGYRSEQYF.

The rearrangement joins TRBV25-1 to TRBJ1-1; D unclear. Trimming removed 5 bases at V and 0 bases at J, with 13 bases between. The CDR3 length is 15 residues. Germline V gene data show CDR1 as MGHDK and CDR2 as SYGVNS. CDR3 sequence (DNA): TGTGCCAGCAGTACCCGCTGGACGCTGAACACTGAAGCTTTCTTT. It translates to CASSTRWTLNTEAFF.

This clonotype has ten or more counts. The rearrangement uses TRBV29-1 and TRBJ1-2; D remains unclear. Germline assignment: CDR1 SQVTM and CDR2 ANQGSEA. V was trimmed by 3 bases and J by 4 bases, leaving 6 bases between them. This CDR3 is built from 11 residues. The CDR3 spells CSVDQIYGYTF. CDR3 bases: TGCAGCGTTGATCAGATCTATGGCTACACCTTC.

This chain uses TRBV9 with TRBJ1-3; D ambiguous. The V gene's germline CDR1 is SGDLS and CDR2 YYNGEE. The CDR3 totals 13 residues. The germline V and J ends were trimmed by 0 bases and 2 bases, with 3 bases remaining between them. CDR3 region: CASSVGPGNTIYF. In DNA form, the CDR3 reads TGTGCCAGCAGCGTAGGTCCTGGAAACACCATATATTTT.

This clonotype was observed many times. The V and J genes are TRBV24-1 and TRBJ2-5, with TRBD1 matching over 7 bases. J was trimmed by 2 bases and V by 7 bases; bases with no gene match: 3. CDR3 length equals 13 residues. Germline V gives CDR1 KGHDR, CDR2 SFDVKD. As DNA, the CDR3 is TGTGCCACCAGCCCGGGACAGCAAGAGACCCAGTACTTC. Translation: CATSPGQQETQYF.